The following is a TCR beta chain sequence with its context. Antigen specificity is unknown. Assay: immunoSEQ multiplex PCR; the TCRdb copy retains only in-frame clones and omits some. In the table there are roughly 40,000 clones, approximately 70% of which are singletons. All patients experienced relapse after autologous stem cell transplantation, and brentuximab vedotin exposure was variable. The source of the sample is a study of PD-1 blockade in classical Hodgkin lymphoma. Study outcomes and limitations: Compared with healthy donors, newly diagnosed patients reportedly showed lower baseline TCR diversity.

The TCR sequence derives from a human donor with classical Hodgkin lymphoma. The starting material was peripheral blood mononuclear cells (PBMCs), obtained at baseline.

The CDR3 here is CASSVPPDPGTDSGRAYNEQFF. The DNA of the CDR3 is TGTGCCAGCAGCGTACCCCCTGATCCCGGGACAGATAGCGGGAGGGCCTACAATGAGCAGTTCTTC. The chain employs TRBV9 and TRBJ2-1; 11 nucleotides match TRBD2. Trimming took 1 base from V and 2 from J; bases not matched to a gene: 20. The CDR3 contains 22 residues. Germline CDR1 is SGDLS and CDR2 is YYNGEE. Variable domain in full (rest from reference TRBV9 and TRBJ2-1): DSGVTQTPKHLITATGQRVTLRCSPRSGDLSVYWYQQSLDQGLQFLIQYYNGEERAKGNILERFSAQQFPDLHSELNLSSLELGDSALYFCASSVPPDPGTDSGRAYNEQFFGPGTRLTVL.